These 8 T cell receptor beta chains originate from one sample sequenced in a study of CD8 T cells in Susac syndrome. The RNA, roughly 0.45 to 1 ug, was put through reverse transcription using random hexamers. Each CDR3 protein gets one entry after TCRdb re-called the immunoSEQ multiplex PCR reads with MiXCR. Seen here are 150,000 to 200,000 distinct CDR3 sequences, 94% observed once, and the top ten hold roughly 0.12%. Sequencing was done on a sample of CD4+ T cells from PBMCs. The source of these receptors is a human donor with Susac syndrome.

The J gene is TRBJ1-5, the V gene TRBV6-2 or TRBV6-3; unclear D gene. Germline assignment: CDR1 MNHEY and CDR2 SVGEGT. V lost 4 bases, J lost 4 bases, and 14 bases lay in between. The CDR3 has 15 residues. CDR3 residues: CASSLGRRQNQPQHF. The CDR3 DNA reads as TGTGCCAGCAGTTTAGGACGGCGTCAAAATCAGCCCCAGCATTTT.

The chain joins TRBV29-1 to TRBJ1-5; D might be TRBD1 (5 bases). V lost 5 bases to trimming and J lost 3 bases, with 11 bases between them. Germline values: CDR1 SQVTM, CDR2 ANQGSEA. The CDR3 runs 13 residues. CDR3 region: CSVRGTTNQPQHF. As DNA, the CDR3 is TGCAGCGTTCGGGGCACGACCAATCAGCCCCAGCATTTT.

Comments on this clonotype: At one boundary the junction diverges from the germline segment, which might be a read error. J is TRBJ2-2 and V is TRBV5-4; D may correspond to TRBD1 or TRBD2 (5 bases each). There are 14 residues in the CDR3. Germline assignment: CDR1 SGHNT and CDR2 YYREEE (reference sequence). The CDR3 bases are TGTGCCAGCAATCCGGGACCGAAGACCGGGGAGCTGTTTTTT. Its translation is CASNPGPKTGELFF.

The gene calls are TRBV12-3 or TRBV12-4 and TRBJ2-1; 9 bases align to TRBD2. CDR3 length: 16 amino acids. The V segment lost 5 bases and the J segment 5 bases; nucleotides outside the gene matches: 10. Written as DNA, the CDR3 is TGTGCCAGCAGTGGCTGGGGGACTAGCTATGACAATGAGCAGTTCTTC. The encoded protein is CASSGWGTSYDNEQFF.

V is TRBV9 and J is TRBJ2-5; D might be TRBD2 (6 bases). The CDR3 is made up of 16 amino acids. Germline loops: CDR1 SGDLS, CDR2 YYNGEE. The V and J ends lost 2 bases and 6 bases respectively, with 20 bases between them. The CDR3 bases are TGTGCCAGCAGCGTGGGGACCGGAGGGACGCGTAAGACCCAGTACTTC. Translated: CASSVGTGGTRKTQYF.

The rearrangement uses TRBV3-1 and TRBJ2-5; D may be TRBD1 (5 bases). Germline CDR1 is LGHDT and CDR2 is YNNKEL (reference sequence). The CDR3 totals 14 residues. The ends were cut back, 6 bases at V and 3 bases at J, with 14 bases in the middle. CDR3 loop: CASSRITGEETQYF. CDR3 nucleotides: TGTGCCAGCAGTCGTATTACAGGTGAAGAGACCCAGTACTTC.

The rearrangement joins TRBV5-4 to TRBJ2-1; 8 bases match TRBD2. The CDR3 has 16 residues. Germline CDR1 SGHNT, CDR2 YYREEE (reference sequence). J gave up 2 bases and V 4 bases, and 8 bases lay outside the gene matches. The CDR3 is CASSLEVAGPYNEQFF. The DNA of the CDR3 is TGTGCCAGCAGCCTTGAAGTAGCGGGGCCCTACAATGAGCAGTTCTTC.

The DNA of the CDR3 is TGTGCCAGCAGTTATCGGGCGGAGGAAAAACTGTTTTTT. Its translation: CASSYRAEEKLFF. The V call is TRBV6-5, the J call TRBJ1-4; D uncertain. Germline V gene sequence: CDR1 MNHEY, CDR2 SVGAGI. V was clipped by 3 bases and J by 8 bases, with 10 bases between them. The CDR3 is 13 amino acids.